This T cell receptor beta chain was recorded in a study of PD-1 blockade in classical Hodgkin lymphoma. The V gene's germline CDR1 is ENHRY and CDR2 SYGVKD. V was shortened by 6 bases and J by 1 base, with 9 bases between the two germline ends. This CDR3 has 13 amino acids. Study-wide points: Excluded were patients who started nivolumab under 1 year after ASCT, a group that had lower diversity. Compared with baseline, CD4+ but not CD8+ TCR diversity had risen significantly by C4D1.

Sequencing was performed with immunoSEQ multiplex PCR; in TCRdb, only in-frame clones are kept and a portion is missing. The sample includes roughly 34,000 clones, less than 85% seen only once; the top ten take 15% to 20%. This clone turned up a few times. Its antigen is as yet unknown. Brentuximab vedotin exposure varied, and every patient relapsed after autologous stem cell transplantation. Specimen: peripheral blood mononuclear cells (PBMCs), collected before the second cycle of nivolumab. The receptor comes from a human donor with classical Hodgkin lymphoma. V and J are TRBV10-3 and TRBJ1-1; D ambiguous. The CDR3 nucleotides read TGTGCCATCAGCCAAGAGGGGAACACTGAAGCTTTCTTT. This gives the protein CAISQEGNTEAFF.